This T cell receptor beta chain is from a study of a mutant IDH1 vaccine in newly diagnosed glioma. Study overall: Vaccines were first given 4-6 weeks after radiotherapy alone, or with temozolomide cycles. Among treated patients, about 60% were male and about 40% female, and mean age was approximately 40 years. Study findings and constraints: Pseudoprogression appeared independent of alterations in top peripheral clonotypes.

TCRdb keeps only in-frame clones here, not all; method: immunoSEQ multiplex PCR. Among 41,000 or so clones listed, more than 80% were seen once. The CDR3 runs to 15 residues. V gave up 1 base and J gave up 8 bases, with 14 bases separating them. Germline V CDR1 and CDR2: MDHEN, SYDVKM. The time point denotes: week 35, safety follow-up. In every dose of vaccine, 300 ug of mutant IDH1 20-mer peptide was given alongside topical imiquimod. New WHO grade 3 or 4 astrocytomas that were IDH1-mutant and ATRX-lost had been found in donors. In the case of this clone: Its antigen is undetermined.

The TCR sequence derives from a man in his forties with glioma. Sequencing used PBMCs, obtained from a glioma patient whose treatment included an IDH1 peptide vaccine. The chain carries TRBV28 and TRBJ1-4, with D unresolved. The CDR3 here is CASSLSGRRKEKLFF. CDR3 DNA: TGTGCCAGCAGTTTATCTGGGAGAAGGAAGGAAAAACTGTTTTTT.